These T cell receptor beta chains were read from a single sample in a study of CD8 T cells in Susac syndrome. TCRdb called the immunoSEQ multiplex PCR reads again in MiXCR, with one record for every CDR3 protein. The sample contains 100,000 to 150,000 distinct CDR3 sequences, just under 95% of which appear only once. The source material was CD8+ T cells from PBMCs. The receptors were gathered from a human donor with Susac syndrome. Both conserved end residues are trimmed from each CDR3. The size of a clone is reported for some rows only, either as once, few or many, or as a class for expanded clones.

J gene: TRBJ2-7
clone size: -
V gene: TRBV15
CDR3 protein: ATAAGTSAYEQY

J gene: TRBJ2-1
clone size: -
V gene: TRBV27
CDR3 protein: ASSFLESSINEQF

J gene: TRBJ2-7
clone size: -
V gene: TRBV11-2
CDR3 protein: ASSLVTSYEQY

J gene: TRBJ2-1
clone size: -
V gene: TRBV7-9
CDR3 protein: ASSSPLAGDNEQF

J gene: TRBJ2-1
clone size: -
V gene: TRBV5-6
CDR3 protein: ASSLGLSPYNEQF

J gene: TRBJ1-2
clone size: -
V gene: TRBV12-3/TRBV12-4
CDR3 protein: ASSPRYLGTALYGYT

J gene: TRBJ2-1
clone size: once
V gene: TRBV9
CDR3 protein: ASSRSVSSGSSYNEQF

J gene: TRBJ2-1
clone size: once
V gene: TRBV27
CDR3 protein: ASSLRDRGLAGLNEQF

J gene: TRBJ2-1
clone size: -
V gene: TRBV4-1
CDR3 protein: ASSQEYHDEQF

J gene: TRBJ1-2
clone size: -
V gene: TRBV30
CDR3 protein: AWRDQGRPDGYT

J gene: TRBJ1-5
clone size: -
V gene: TRBV7-9
CDR3 protein: ASSLAPDQPQH

J gene: TRBJ2-3
clone size: few
V gene: TRBV6-1
CDR3 protein: ASSVTSGGTDTQY

J gene: TRBJ2-3
clone size: once
V gene: TRBV5-1
CDR3 protein: ASSLELVSTDTQY

J gene: TRBJ2-3
clone size: -
V gene: TRBV12-3/TRBV12-4
CDR3 protein: ASSLAGSVDTQY

J gene: TRBJ2-5
clone size: -
V gene: TRBV20-1
CDR3 protein: SARAGTGGYETQY

J gene: TRBJ2-6
clone size: -
V gene: TRBV4-1
CDR3 protein: ATRGVAGPSGANVLT

J gene: TRBJ1-4
clone size: -
V gene: TRBV3-1
CDR3 protein: ASSQELGIAGEKLF

J gene: TRBJ2-1
clone size: -
V gene: TRBV5-6
CDR3 protein: ASSAGTPPAEQF

J gene: TRBJ2-2
clone size: -
V gene: TRBV19
CDR3 protein: ASTTSRGPGELF

J gene: TRBJ1-2
clone size: -
V gene: TRBV29-1
CDR3 protein: SVEAYSYGYT

J gene: TRBJ2-3
clone size: few
V gene: TRBV6-1
CDR3 protein: ASHSGTRDTDTQY

J gene: TRBJ2-7
clone size: -
V gene: TRBV20-1
CDR3 protein: SAQLGQGHEQY

J gene: TRBJ2-5
clone size: -
V gene: TRBV5-6
CDR3 protein: ASSLAGVLQETQY

J gene: TRBJ1-2
clone size: -
V gene: TRBV5-1
CDR3 protein: ASSSTGTGGYT

J gene: TRBJ2-1
clone size: -
V gene: TRBV19
CDR3 protein: ASAPGVAAYNEQF